This paragraph covers one T cell receptor (beta chain) sequence. Per the original methods: Reference gene primer amplification in the assay estimated nucleated cell counts. Produced via immunoSEQ multiplex PCR; TCRdb's table is partial and in-frame only. That table supplies the V and J calls and clone size; D and trimming were determined from the DNA. The sample holds about 68,000 clones, 85% to 95% seen once. The entry originates in a study of blood T cell repertoires in COVID-19. Study details: Samples came from the United States, Italy and Spain, spanning acute and convalescent COVID-19. From T cells, B-cell-depleted T cells, or PBMCs came the material, which was cDNA or gDNA.

The CDR3 runs to 14 residues. Germline CDR1 reads MNHNS; CDR2 reads SASEGT. Trimming stripped 1 base from V and 2 bases from J, with 8 bases between. The rearrangement uses TRBV6-1 and TRBJ1-2; D gene ambiguous. Material: peripheral blood. The clonotype comes from an older woman with active COVID-19. CDR3 sequence: CASSEDQNNYGYTF. The CDR3 nucleotides read TGTGCCAGCAGTGAAGACCAGAACAACTATGGCTACACCTTC.